The source of this TCR beta chain is a study of control samples from healthy donors and cancer patients. Sequencing was performed with immunoSEQ multiplex PCR; in TCRdb, only in-frame clones are kept and a portion is missing. The data contain roughly 76,000 clones, approximately 93% of them singletons. This clone was observed once. Material for sequencing was PBMCs. The receptor comes from a woman in her forties with lung cancer.

CDR3 loop: CASSSTGQGSEKLFF. CDR3 in DNA: TGTGCCAGCAGCTCAACGGGACAGGGCTCTGAAAAACTGTTTTTT. The chain is built from TRBV3-1 (or the pseudogene TRBV3-2) and TRBJ1-4; TRBD1 aligns across 9 bases. Germline V lookup: CDR1 LGHDT, CDR2 YNNKEL (reference sequence). CDR3 length: 15 amino acids. Unmatched junction bases numbered 8, after V lost 5 bases and J lost 7 bases.